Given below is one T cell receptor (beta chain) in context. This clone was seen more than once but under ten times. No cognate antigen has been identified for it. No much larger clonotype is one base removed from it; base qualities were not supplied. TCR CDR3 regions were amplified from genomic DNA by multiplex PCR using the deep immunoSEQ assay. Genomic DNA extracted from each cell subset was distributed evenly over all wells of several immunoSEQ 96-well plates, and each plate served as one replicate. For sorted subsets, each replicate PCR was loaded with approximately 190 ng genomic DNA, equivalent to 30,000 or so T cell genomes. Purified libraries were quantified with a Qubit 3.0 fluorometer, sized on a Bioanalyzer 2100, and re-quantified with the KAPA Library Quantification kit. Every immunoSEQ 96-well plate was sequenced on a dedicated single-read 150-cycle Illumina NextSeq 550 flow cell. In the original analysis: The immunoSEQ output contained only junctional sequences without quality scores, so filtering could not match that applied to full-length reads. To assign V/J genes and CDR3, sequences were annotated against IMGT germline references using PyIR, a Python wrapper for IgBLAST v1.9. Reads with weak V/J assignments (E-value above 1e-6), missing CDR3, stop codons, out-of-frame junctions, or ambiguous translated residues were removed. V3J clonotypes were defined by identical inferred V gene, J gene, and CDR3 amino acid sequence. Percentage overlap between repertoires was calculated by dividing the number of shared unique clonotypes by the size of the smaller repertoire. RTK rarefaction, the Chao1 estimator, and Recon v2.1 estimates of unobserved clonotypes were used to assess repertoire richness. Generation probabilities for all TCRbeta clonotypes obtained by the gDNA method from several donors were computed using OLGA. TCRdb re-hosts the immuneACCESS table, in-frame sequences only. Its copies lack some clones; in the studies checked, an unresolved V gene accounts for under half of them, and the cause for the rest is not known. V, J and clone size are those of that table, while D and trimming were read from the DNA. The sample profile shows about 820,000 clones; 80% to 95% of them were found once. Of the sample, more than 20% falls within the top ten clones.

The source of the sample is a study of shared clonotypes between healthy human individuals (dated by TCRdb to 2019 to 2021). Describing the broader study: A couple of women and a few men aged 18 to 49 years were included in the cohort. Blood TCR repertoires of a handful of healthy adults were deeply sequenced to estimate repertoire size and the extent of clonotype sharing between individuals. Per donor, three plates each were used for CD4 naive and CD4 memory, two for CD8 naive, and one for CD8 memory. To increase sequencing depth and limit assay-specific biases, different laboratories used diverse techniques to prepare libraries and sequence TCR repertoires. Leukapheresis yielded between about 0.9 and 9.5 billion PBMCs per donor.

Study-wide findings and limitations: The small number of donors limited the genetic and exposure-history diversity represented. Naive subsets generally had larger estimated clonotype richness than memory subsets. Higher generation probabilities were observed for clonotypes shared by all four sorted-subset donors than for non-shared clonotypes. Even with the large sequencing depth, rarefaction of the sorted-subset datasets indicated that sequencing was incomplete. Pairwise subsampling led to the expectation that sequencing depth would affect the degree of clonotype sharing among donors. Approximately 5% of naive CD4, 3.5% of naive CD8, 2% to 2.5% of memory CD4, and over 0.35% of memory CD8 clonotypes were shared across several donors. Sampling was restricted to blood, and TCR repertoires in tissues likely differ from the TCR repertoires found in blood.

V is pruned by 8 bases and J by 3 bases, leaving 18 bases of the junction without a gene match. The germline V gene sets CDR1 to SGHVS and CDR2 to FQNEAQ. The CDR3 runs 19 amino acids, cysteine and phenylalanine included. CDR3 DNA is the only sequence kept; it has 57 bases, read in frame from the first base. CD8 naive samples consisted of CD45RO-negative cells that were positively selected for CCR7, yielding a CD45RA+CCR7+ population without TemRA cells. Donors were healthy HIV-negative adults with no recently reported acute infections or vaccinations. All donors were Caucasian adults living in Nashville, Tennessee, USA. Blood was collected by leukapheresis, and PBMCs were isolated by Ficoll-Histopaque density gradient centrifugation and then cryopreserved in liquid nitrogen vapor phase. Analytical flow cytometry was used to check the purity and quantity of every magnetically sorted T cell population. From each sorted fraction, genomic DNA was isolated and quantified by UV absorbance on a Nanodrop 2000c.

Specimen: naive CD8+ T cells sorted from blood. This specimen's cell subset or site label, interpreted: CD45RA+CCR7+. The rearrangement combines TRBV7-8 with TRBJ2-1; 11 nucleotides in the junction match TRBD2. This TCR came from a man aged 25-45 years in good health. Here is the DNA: TGTGCCAGCTATTTGTTTGTAATAGCGGGAGGGCCTTTCTACAATGAGCAGTTCTTC. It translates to CASYLFVIAGGPFYNEQFF.